Presented here are 24 T cell receptor beta chains from one specimen sequenced in a study of monozygotic twins with cystic fibrosis. Only in-frame clones appear in the TCRdb table, and some are missing; sequencing was by immunoSEQ multiplex PCR. Seen here are 25,000 to 30,000 clones, approximately 90% observed once, and the top ten hold approximately 0.54%. Sequenced material: blood. The receptors stem from a girl aged 2 to 10 with cystic fibrosis.

CDR3: CASSLNTLPNTGELFF. DNA of the CDR3: TGTGCCAGCAGCTTAAATACACTTCCGAACACCGGGGAGCTGTTTTTT. The J gene is TRBJ2-2, the V gene TRBV7-6; the D is unclear. From germline, CDR1 is SGHVS and CDR2 FNYEAQ. The CDR3 has 16 residues. Trimming shortened V by 2 bases and J by 0 bases, and 10 bases separated the two germline ends.

This clone showed up just once. V is TRBV5-6 and J is TRBJ2-5; D is undetermined. Trimming took off 2 bases at V and 3 bases at J, with 5 bases between the two ends. Germline V gene lookup returns CDR1 SGHDT and CDR2 YYEEEE. The CDR3 has 12 residues. The CDR3 reads CASSLPKETQYF. The CDR3 DNA sequence: TGTGCCAGCAGCTTACCCAAAGAGACCCAGTACTTC.

The chain recombines TRBV30 with TRBJ1-1; maybe TRBD1 (5 bases). The V end was cut by 0 bases, the J end by 9 bases, with 8 bases between. The CDR3 totals 11 residues. Germline loops: CDR1 GTSNPN, CDR2 SVGIG (reference sequence). The CDR3 nucleotides read TGTGCCTGGAGTGTAAAGGACAAAGCTTTCTTT. Translating gives CAWSVKDKAFF.

The chain is built from TRBV5-1 and TRBJ2-3; D is undetermined. CDR1 and CDR2 (germline): SGHRS, YFSETQ. This CDR3 comprises 15 residues. V was trimmed by 0 bases and J by 5 bases, leaving 13 bases between them. The CDR3 nucleotides are TGCGCCAGCAGCTTGGCCGACCGGGTGGGAGATACGCAGTATTTT. Protein: CASSLADRVGDTQYF.

V and J are TRBV5-6 and TRBJ2-1; 7 bases match TRBD2. The CDR3 has 15 amino acids. The V and J ends lost 4 bases and 4 bases, in that order; junction bases with no gene match: 8. Germline V gene sequence: CDR1 SGHDT, CDR2 YYEEEE. This CDR3 is CASSVGLPLYNEQFF. The CDR3 nucleotides read TGTGCCAGCAGCGTGGGACTACCCCTTTACAATGAGCAGTTCTTC.

This sequence joins TRBV5-4 and TRBJ2-2; D is ambiguous. V lost 5 bases and J 6 bases, leaving 11 bases between the germline ends. The germline V gene has CDR1 SGHNT and CDR2 YYREEE (reference sequence). This CDR3 comprises 13 residues. The CDR3 loop reads CASRETRAGELFF. DNA of the CDR3: TGTGCCAGCAGGGAGACACGGGCCGGGGAGCTGTTTTTT.

The chain couples TRBV7-2 to TRBJ2-1; 7 nucleotides match TRBD2. The CDR3 consists of 15 residues. Germline V gene sequence: CDR1 SGHTA, CDR2 FQGNSA. The ends lost 5 bases at V and 3 bases at J; junction bases unmatched: 7. The CDR3 region is CASSVGTTFYNEQFF. The CDR3 region has the DNA TGTGCCAGCAGCGTCGGGACTACCTTCTACAATGAGCAGTTCTTC.

This sequence joins TRBV7-9 and TRBJ2-7; 11 positions agree with TRBD1. This CDR3 is built from 15 residues. Germline V gene lookup returns CDR1 SEHNR and CDR2 FQNEAQ (reference sequence). V lost 5 bases and J lost 2; bases outside the gene matches: 5. The CDR3 DNA follows: TGTGCCAGCAGCCGGCCGGGACAGGGGGCCTACGAGCAGTACTTC. Translation gives CASSRPGQGAYEQYF.

The V and J genes are TRBV2 and TRBJ2-7, with 9 bases matching TRBD1. V gave up 10 bases and J gave up 3 bases; unmatched junction bases: 10. From germline, CDR1 is SNHLY and CDR2 FYNNEI. This CDR3 contains 14 residues. Written as DNA, the CDR3 is TGTGCCAAAAGTAACAGGGGGCCCATCTACGAGCAGTACTTC. Translating it yields CAKSNRGPIYEQYF. Full variable domain (rest looked up from reference TRBV2 and TRBJ2-7): EPEVTQTPSHQVTQMGQEVILRCVPISNHLYFYWYRQILGQKVEFLVSFYNNEISEKSEIFDDQFSVERPDGSNFTLKIRSTKLEDSAMYFCAKSNRGPIYEQYFGPGTRLTVT.

Comment on this clone: At one boundary the junction diverges from the germline segment, which might be a read error. The V call is TRBV20-1, the J call TRBJ1-2, with 10 positions matching TRBD1. Per the germline V gene, CDR1 is DFQATT and CDR2 is SNEGSKA (reference sequence). The CDR3 consists of 11 residues. CDR3 coding DNA: TGCAGTGCTATCGGGACAGGGGAGCCTGACTTC. Amino acids: CSAIGTGEPDF.

The V call is TRBV6-5, the J call TRBJ2-7, with 7 bases identical to TRBD2. The germline gives CDR1 MNHEY, CDR2 SVGAGI. Trimming at V came to 5 bases and at J to 1 base, leaving 8 bases not matched to a gene. The CDR3 has 15 amino acids. The CDR3 region has the DNA TGTGCCAGCAGTAAACTAGCGAATCCTTCCTACGAGCAGTACTTC. It yields the protein CASSKLANPSYEQYF.

The V and J genes are TRBV5-1 and TRBJ2-5; D perhaps matches TRBD2 (6 bases). The ends were cut back, 4 bases at V and 2 bases at J, with 15 bases in the middle. CDR1 is SGHRS, CDR2 YFSETQ, per germline. This CDR3 region has 15 residues. CDR3 loop: CASSTGTGPQETQYF. CDR3 coding DNA: TGCGCCAGCAGCACCGGGACTGGCCCTCAAGAGACCCAGTACTTC.

The DNA for the CDR3 is TGTGCCAGCAGTTTCTTCGAGGGGAGCTACGAGCAGTACTTC. It is translated as CASSFFEGSYEQYF. This chain links TRBV9 with TRBJ2-7; the D call may be TRBD1 or TRBD2 (5 bases each). V lost 5 bases and J 3 bases, leaving 15 bases between the germline ends. The CDR3 has 14 residues. Germline CDR1 is SGDLS and CDR2 is YYNGEE. The full variable domain, its missing parts supplied by reference TRBV9 and TRBJ2-7, is DSGVTQTPKHLITATGQRVTLRCSPRSGDLSVYWYQQSLDQGLQFLIQYYNGEERAKGNILERFSAQQFPDLHSELNLSSLELGDSALYFCASSFFEGSYEQYFGPGTRLTVT.

The rearrangement uses TRBV30 and TRBJ1-4; D remains unclear. Germline V gives CDR1 GTSNPN, CDR2 SVGIG (reference sequence). The CDR3 is made up of 15 amino acids. Trimming pared 0 bases from V and 0 bases from J, leaving 8 bases between. The CDR3, as DNA: TGTGCCTGGAGTGTACACAGAGCAACTAATGAAAAACTGTTTTTT. Amino acid sequence: CAWSVHRATNEKLFF.

The chain couples TRBV7-2 to TRBJ1-1; D gene unclear. The CDR3 runs 14 residues. CDR1 is SGHTA and CDR2 is FQGNSA in the germline V gene. The germline V and J ends were trimmed by 4 bases and 4 bases, with 13 bases remaining between them. CDR3 sequence: CASSYGEIATEAFF. The CDR3 nucleotides are TGTGCCAGCAGCTACGGGGAGATAGCCACTGAAGCTTTCTTT. Full variable domain (missing parts from reference TRBV7-2 and TRBJ1-1): GAGVSQSPSNKVTEKGKDVELRCDPISGHTALYWYRQSLGQGLEFLIYFQGNSAPDKSGLPSDRFSAERTGGSVSTLTIQRTQQEDSAVYLCASSYGEIATEAFFGQGTRLTVV.

This chain links TRBV7-3 with TRBJ2-1, with 9 bases that match TRBD1. This CDR3 comprises 17 residues. Germline values: CDR1 SGHTA, CDR2 FQGTGA. V was pared by 6 bases and J by 0 bases, with 9 bases of the junction left unmatched. CDR3 in amino acids: CASSVVGTGSSYNEQFF. CDR3 bases: TGTGCCAGCAGTGTGGTGGGGACAGGGAGCTCCTACAATGAGCAGTTCTTC.

CDR3 residues: CASSLTPGQGAANYGYTF. The CDR3 region has the DNA TGTGCCAGCAGCTTAACCCCTGGTCAGGGGGCAGCTAACTATGGCTACACCTTC. This sequence joins TRBV11-2 and TRBJ1-2; TRBD1 agrees at 8 bases. Germline CDR1 and CDR2: SGHAT and FQNNGV. V lost 2 bases to trimming and J lost 0 bases; unmatched junction nucleotides: 11. The CDR3 is 18 amino acids.

CDR3 amino acids: CASRDPGGLMTEAFF. CDR3 sequence (DNA): TGCGCCAGCAGAGACCCAGGGGGCCTCATGACTGAAGCTTTCTTT. The chain has TRBV5-1 and TRBJ1-1; 8 nucleotides match TRBD1. Germline V CDR1 and CDR2: SGHRS, YFSETQ. V dropped 5 bases and J dropped 5; count of bases not matched to a gene: 11. The CDR3 covers 15 residues. The whole variable domain, remainder taken from reference TRBV5-1 and TRBJ1-1, is KAGVTQTPRYLIKTRGQQVTLSCSPISGHRSVSWYQQTPGQGLQFLFEYFSETQRNKGNFPGRFSGRQFSNSRSEMNVSTLELGDSALYLCASRDPGGLMTEAFFGQGTRLTVV.

The gene calls are TRBV5-5 and TRBJ2-5; 7 bases line up with TRBD2. This CDR3 has 14 residues. The junction had 3 bases not matched to a gene; V was cut back by 0 bases and J by 4 bases. Per germline, CDR1 SGHKS and CDR2 YYEKEE (reference sequence). The CDR3 DNA reads TGTGCCAGCAGCTTGGAGGGAGGGCGAGAGACCCAGTACTTC. Encoded protein: CASSLEGGRETQYF.

The V call is TRBV18, the J call TRBJ1-2; maybe TRBD1 (5 bases). Germline V CDR1 and CDR2: KGHSH, LQKENI. There are 15 residues in the CDR3. The V end lost 2 bases, the J end lost 4 bases, and 14 bases lay between the germline ends. The CDR3 reads CASSPSNLGGYGYTF. CDR3 sequence (DNA): TGTGCCAGCTCACCATCGAACCTCGGGGGCTATGGCTACACCTTC.

This chain joins TRBV5-1 and TRBJ2-7; tentatively, D is TRBD2 (6 bases). The CDR3 is 15 amino acids. Trimming took 4 bases from V and 1 from J, leaving 15 bases between them. In germline, CDR1 is SGHRS, CDR2 YFSETQ. The CDR3, as DNA: TGCGCCAGCAGCCCGTCCGGGACTCGATCCTACGAGCAGTACTTC. Translated, it gives CASSPSGTRSYEQYF.

The chain couples TRBV5-1 to TRBJ2-7, with D hard to call. CDR1 SGHRS and CDR2 YFSETQ come from the germline V gene. The V and J ends lost 5 bases and 0 bases respectively, with 12 bases between them. This CDR3 spans 14 amino acids. The CDR3 region is CASSPGFSSYEQYF. The CDR3 nucleotides are TGCGCCAGCAGTCCTGGGTTCAGCTCCTACGAGCAGTACTTC.

The V and J genes are TRBV30 and TRBJ2-7; a weak D match, TRBD1 (6 bases). Germline assignment: CDR1 GTSNPN and CDR2 SVGIG (reference sequence). The V gene lost 1 base and the J gene lost 3 bases, with 10 bases spanning the gap. This CDR3 spans 13 amino acids. Here the CDR3 DNA reads TGTGCCTGGAGTGGGACAGAGTACTACGAGCAGTACTTC. Its protein product is CAWSGTEYYEQYF.

The genes are TRBV5-1 and TRBJ2-7; TRBD1 or TRBD2 may be the D gene (5 bases each). V was shortened by 5 bases and J by 4 bases, with 10 bases between the two germline ends. The CDR3 runs 12 residues. Per germline, CDR1 SGHRS and CDR2 YFSETQ. The chain's CDR3 is CASRGTTYEQYF. CDR3 sequence (DNA): TGCGCCAGCAGGGGGACCACTTACGAGCAGTACTTC.